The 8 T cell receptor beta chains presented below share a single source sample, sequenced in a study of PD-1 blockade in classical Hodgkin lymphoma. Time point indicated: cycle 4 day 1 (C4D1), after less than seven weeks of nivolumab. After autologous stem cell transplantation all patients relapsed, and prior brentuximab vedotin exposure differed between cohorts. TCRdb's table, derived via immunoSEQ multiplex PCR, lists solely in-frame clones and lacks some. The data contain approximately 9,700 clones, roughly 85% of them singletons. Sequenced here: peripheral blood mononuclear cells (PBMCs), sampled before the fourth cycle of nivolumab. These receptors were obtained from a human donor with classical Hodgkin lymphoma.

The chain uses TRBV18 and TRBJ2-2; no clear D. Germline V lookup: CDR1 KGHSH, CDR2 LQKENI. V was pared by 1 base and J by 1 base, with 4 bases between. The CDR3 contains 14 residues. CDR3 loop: CASSPQRNTGELFF. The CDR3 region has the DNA TGTGCCAGCTCACCACAGCGGAACACCGGGGAGCTGTTTTTT. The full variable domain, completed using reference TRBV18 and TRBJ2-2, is NAGVMQNPRHLVRRRGQEARLRCSPMKGHSHVYWYRQLPEEGLKFMVYLQKENIIDESGMPKERFSAEFPKEGPSILRIQQVVRGDSAAYFCASSPQRNTGELFFGEGSRLTVL.

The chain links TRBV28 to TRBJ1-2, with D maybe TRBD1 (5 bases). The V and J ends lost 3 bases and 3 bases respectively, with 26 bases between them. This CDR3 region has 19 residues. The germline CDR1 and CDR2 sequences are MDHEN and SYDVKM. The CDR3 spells CASSLGVGVIKREDYGYTF. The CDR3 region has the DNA TGTGCCAGCAGTTTGGGAGTGGGGGTTATAAAAAGGGAGGACTATGGCTACACCTTC.

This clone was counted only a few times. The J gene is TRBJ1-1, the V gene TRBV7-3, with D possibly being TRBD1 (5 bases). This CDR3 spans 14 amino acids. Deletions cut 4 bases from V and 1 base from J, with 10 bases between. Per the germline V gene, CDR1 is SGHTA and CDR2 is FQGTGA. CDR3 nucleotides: TGTGCCAGCAGCTCGGGACGGCGGAACACTGAAGCTTTCTTT. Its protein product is CASSSGRRNTEAFF.

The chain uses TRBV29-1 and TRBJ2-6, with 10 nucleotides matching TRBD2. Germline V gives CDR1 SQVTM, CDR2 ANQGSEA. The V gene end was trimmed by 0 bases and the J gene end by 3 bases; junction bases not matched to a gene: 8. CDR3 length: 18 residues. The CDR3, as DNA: TGCAGCGTTGAAGATCGATTAGCGGGAGGAGGTGGGGCCAACGTCCTGACTTTC. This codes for CSVEDRLAGGGGANVLTF.

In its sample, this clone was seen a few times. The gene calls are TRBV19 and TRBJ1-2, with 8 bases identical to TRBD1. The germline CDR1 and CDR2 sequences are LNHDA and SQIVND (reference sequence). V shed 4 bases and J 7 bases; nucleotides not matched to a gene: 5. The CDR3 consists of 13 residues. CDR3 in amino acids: CASSTPGQGGYTF. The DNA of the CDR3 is TGTGCCAGTAGTACGCCCGGACAGGGTGGCTACACCTTC. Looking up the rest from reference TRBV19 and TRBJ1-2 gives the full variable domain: DGGITQSPKYLFRKEGQNVTLSCEQNLNHDAMYWYRQDPGQGLRLIYYSQIVNDFQKGDIAEGYSVSREKKESFPLTVTSAQKNPTAFYLCASSTPGQGGYTFGSGTRLTVV.

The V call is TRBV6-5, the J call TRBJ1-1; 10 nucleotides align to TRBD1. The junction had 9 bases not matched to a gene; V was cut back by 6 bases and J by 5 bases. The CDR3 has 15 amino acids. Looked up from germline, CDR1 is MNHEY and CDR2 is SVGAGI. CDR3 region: CASSYRQGARTEAFF. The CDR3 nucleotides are TGTGCCAGCAGCTATAGACAGGGGGCGAGGACTGAAGCTTTCTTT.

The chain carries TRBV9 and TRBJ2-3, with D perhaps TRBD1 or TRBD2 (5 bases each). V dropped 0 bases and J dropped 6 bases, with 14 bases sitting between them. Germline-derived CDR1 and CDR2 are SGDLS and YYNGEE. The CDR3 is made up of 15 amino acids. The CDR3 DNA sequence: TGTGCCAGCAGCGTAGGAGGCAGGGTAGCGGATACGCAGTATTTT. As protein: CASSVGGRVADTQYF.

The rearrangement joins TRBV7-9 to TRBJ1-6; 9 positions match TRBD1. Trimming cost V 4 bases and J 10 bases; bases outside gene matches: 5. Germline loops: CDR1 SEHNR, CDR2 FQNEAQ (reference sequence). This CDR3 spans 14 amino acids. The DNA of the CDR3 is TGTGCCAGCAGCTATGGACAGGGGAACTCACCCCTCCACTTT. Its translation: CASSYGQGNSPLHF.